This record concerns one TCR beta chain sequence. Its target is unknown. This specimen belongs to a study of shared clonotypes between healthy human individuals. Assay used: immunoSEQ multiplex PCR; TCRdb lists only in-frame clones, some missing. The profile covers around 2.5 million clones, with 80% to 95% appearing a single time and 0.36% taken by the ten largest. Study-wide results and caveats: Among donors, the sharing of clonotypes was expected to be influenced by sequencing depth.

CDR3 size: 15 residues. Germline CDR1 reads KGHSH; CDR2 reads LQKENI. Between the trimmed V and J ends, which lost 1 base and 7 bases, there was a span of 13 bases. Sequenced material: naive CD4+ T cells from PBMCs. Stated subset: CD45RA+ positively selected. The V and J genes are TRBV18 and TRBJ1-4; D not resolved. This receptor was taken from a man between 18 and 35 years old in good health. Some clones in this sample may be carry-over from other donors' samples. The CDR3 bases are TGTGCCAGCTCACCACAGTCGGAGAGTCGTGAAAAACTGTTTTTT. Protein: CASSPQSESREKLFF. The entire variable domain, with the rest obtained from reference TRBV18 and TRBJ1-4, is as follows: NAGVMQNPRHLVRRRGQEARLRCSPMKGHSHVYWYRQLPEEGLKFMVYLQKENIIDESGMPKERFSAEFPKEGPSILRIQQVVRGDSAAYFCASSPQSESREKLFFGSGTQLSVL.